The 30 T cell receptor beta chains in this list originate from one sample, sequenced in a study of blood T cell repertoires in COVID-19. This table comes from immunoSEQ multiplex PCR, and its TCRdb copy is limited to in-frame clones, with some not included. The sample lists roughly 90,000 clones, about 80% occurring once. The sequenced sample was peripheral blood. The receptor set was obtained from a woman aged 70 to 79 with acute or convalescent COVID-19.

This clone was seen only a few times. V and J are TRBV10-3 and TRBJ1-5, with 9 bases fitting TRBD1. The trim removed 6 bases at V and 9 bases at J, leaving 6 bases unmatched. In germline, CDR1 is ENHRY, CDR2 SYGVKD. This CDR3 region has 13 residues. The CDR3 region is CAIRMDRGTPQHF. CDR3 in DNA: TGTGCCATCAGGATGGACAGGGGAACGCCCCAGCATTTT.

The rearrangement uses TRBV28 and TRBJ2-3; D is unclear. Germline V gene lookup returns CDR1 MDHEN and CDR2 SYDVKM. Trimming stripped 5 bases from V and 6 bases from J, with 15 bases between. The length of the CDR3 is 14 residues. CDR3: CASSPQRVGDTQYF. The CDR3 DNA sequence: TGTGCCAGCAGTCCTCAACGAGTCGGGGATACGCAGTATTTT.

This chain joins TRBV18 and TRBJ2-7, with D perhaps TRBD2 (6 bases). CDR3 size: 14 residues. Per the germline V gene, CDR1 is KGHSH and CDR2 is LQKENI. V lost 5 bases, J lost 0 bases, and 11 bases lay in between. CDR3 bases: TGTGCCAGCTCAGAAGCCGGGAGCTCCTACGAGCAGTACTTC. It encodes CASSEAGSSYEQYF.

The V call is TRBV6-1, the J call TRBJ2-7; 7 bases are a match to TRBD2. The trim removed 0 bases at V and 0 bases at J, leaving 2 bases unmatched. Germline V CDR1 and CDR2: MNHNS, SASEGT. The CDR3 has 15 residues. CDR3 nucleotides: TGTGCCAGCAGTGAAGCGGGCGGGGGCTCCTACGAGCAGTACTTC. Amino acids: CASSEAGGGSYEQYF.

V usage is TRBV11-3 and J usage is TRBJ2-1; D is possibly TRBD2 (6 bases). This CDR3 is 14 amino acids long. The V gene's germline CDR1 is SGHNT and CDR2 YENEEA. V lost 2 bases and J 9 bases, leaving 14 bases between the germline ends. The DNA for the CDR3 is TGTGCCAGCAGCTTATTTGCGGGGATTAGTGAGCAGTTCTTC. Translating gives CASSLFAGISEQFF.

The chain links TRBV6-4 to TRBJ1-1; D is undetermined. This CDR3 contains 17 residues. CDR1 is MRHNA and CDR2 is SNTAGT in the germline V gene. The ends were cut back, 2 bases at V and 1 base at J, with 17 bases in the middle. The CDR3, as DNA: TGTGCCAGCAGTGACGTCAGCATCCCCGGCGGGAACACTGAAGCTTTCTTT. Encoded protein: CASSDVSIPGGNTEAFF.

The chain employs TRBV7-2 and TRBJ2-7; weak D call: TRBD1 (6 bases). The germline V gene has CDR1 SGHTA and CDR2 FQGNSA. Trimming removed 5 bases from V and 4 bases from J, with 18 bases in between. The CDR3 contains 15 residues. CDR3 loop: CASSTTTGTRYEQYF. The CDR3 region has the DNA TGTGCCAGCAGCACGACAACCGGGACACGGTACGAGCAGTACTTC.

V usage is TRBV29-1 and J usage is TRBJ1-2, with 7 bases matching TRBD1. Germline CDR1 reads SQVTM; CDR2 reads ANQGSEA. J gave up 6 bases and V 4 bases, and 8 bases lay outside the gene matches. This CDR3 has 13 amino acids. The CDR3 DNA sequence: TGCAGCGTTGCCACTACAGGGGCGAATGGCTACACCTTC. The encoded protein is CSVATTGANGYTF. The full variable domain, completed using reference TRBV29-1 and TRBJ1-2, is SAVISQKPSRDICQRGTSLTIQCQVDSQVTMMFWYRQQPGQSLTLIATANQGSEATYESGFVIDKFPISRPNLTFSTLTVSNMSPEDSSIYLCSVATTGANGYTFGSGTRLTVV.

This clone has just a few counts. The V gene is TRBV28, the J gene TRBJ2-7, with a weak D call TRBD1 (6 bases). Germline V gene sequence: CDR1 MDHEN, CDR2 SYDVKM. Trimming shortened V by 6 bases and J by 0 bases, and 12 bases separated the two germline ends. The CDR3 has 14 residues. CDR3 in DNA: TGTGCCAGCAGAATGAGACAGGTCTCCTACGAGCAGTACTTC. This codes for CASRMRQVSYEQYF.

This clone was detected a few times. The CDR3 bases are TGTGCCGTTAGCGCTATGAGCTCCTACGAGCAGTACTTC. Its translation: CAVSAMSSYEQYF. The rearrangement links TRBV10-3 to TRBJ2-7; D is possibly TRBD2 (5 bases). The CDR3 extends over 13 amino acids. V lost 11 bases to trimming and J lost 0 bases, with 14 bases between them. The germline CDR1 and CDR2 sequences are ENHRY and SYGVKD.

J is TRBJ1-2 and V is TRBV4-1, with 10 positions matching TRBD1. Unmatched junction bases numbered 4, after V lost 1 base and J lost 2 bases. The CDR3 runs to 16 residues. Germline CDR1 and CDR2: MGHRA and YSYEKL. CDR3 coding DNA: TGCGCCAGCAGCCAAGCAGGACAGGGGGTAAACTATGGCTACACCTTC. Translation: CASSQAGQGVNYGYTF.

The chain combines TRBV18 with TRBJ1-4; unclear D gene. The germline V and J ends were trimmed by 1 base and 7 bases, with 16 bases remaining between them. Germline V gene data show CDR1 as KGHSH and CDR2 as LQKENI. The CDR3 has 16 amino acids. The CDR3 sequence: CASSPRGPNLGEKLFF. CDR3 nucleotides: TGTGCCAGCTCACCACGTGGGCCAAACTTAGGTGAAAAACTGTTTTTT.

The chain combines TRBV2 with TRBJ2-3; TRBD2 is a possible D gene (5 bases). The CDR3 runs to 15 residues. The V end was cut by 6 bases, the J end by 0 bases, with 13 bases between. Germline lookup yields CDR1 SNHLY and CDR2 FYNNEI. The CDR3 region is CASSPLTGSTDTQYF. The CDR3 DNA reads TGTGCCAGCAGCCCTCTGACGGGGAGCACAGATACGCAGTATTTT.

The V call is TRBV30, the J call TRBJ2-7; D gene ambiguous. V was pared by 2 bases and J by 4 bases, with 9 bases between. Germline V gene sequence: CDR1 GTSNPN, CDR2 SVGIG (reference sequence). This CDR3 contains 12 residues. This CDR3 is CAWSSVLYEQYF. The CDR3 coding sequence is TGTGCCTGGAGTTCGGTTCTTTACGAGCAGTACTTC.

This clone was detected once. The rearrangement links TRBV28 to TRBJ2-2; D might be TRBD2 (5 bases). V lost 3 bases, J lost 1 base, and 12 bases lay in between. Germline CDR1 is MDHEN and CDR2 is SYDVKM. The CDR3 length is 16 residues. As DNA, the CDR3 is TGTGCCAGCAGTTTCGTCCGGGGAAGGAACACCGGGGAGCTGTTTTTT. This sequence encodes CASSFVRGRNTGELFF. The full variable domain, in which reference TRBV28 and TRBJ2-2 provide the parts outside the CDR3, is DVKVTQSSRYLVKRTGEKVFLECVQDMDHENMFWYRQDPGLGLRLIYFSYDVKMKEKGDIPEGYSVSREKKERFSLILESASTNQTSMYLCASSFVRGRNTGELFFGEGSRLTVL.

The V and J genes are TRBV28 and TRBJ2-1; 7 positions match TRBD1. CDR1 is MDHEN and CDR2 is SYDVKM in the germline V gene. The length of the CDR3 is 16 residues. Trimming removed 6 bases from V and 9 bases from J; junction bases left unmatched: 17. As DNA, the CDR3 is TGTGCCAGCAGCTTCCTAGGGGGCGGAAAGCCCCTTGAGCAGTTCTTC. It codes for CASSFLGGGKPLEQFF.

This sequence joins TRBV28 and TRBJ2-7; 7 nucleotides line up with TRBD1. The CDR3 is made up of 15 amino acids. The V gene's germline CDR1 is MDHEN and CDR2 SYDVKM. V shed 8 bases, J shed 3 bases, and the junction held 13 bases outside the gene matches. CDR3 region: CASLPEGAARYEQYF. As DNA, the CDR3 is TGTGCCAGCCTCCCCGAGGGGGCGGCCCGCTACGAGCAGTACTTC.

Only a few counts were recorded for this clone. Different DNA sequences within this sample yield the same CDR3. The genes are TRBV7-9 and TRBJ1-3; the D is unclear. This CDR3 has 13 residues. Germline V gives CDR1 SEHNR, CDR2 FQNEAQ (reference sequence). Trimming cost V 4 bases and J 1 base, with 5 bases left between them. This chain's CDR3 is CASSSFSGNTIYF. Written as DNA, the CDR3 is TGTGCCAGCAGCTCGTTTTCTGGAAACACCATATATTTT.

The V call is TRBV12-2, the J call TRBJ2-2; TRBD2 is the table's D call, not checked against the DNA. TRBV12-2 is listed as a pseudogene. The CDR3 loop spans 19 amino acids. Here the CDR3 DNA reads TGTGCAAGTCGCTTAGCCTGGCCTAGTAAACTTTCGGGGACCGGGGAGCTGTTTTTT. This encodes CASRLAWPSKLSGTGELFF.

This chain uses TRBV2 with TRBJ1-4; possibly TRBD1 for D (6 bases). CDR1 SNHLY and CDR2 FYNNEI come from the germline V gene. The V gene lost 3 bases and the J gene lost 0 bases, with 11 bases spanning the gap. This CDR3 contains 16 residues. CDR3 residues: CASSERTVATNEKLFF. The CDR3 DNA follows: TGTGCCAGCAGTGAGAGGACAGTTGCAACTAATGAAAAACTGTTTTTT.

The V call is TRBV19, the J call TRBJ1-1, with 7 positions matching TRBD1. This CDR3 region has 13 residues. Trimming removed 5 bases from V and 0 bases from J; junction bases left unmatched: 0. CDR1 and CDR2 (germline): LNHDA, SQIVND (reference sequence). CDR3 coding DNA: TGTGCCAGTAGTGGGACAGTGAACACTGAAGCTTTCTTT. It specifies CASSGTVNTEAFF.

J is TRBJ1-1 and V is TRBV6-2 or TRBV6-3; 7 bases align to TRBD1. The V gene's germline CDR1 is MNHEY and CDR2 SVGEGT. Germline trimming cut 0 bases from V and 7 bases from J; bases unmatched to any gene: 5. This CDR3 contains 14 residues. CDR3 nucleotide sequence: TGTGCCAGCAGTTACTCGCCCCGGGACAGTGAAGCTTTCTTT. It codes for CASSYSPRDSEAFF.

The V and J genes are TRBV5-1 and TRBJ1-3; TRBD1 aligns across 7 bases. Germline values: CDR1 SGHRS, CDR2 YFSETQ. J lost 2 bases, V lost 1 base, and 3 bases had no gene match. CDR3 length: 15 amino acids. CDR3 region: CASSLRQGTGNTIYF. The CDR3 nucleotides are TGCGCCAGCAGCTTGCGACAGGGCACTGGAAACACCATATATTTT. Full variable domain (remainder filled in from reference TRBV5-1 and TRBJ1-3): KAGVTQTPRYLIKTRGQQVTLSCSPISGHRSVSWYQQTPGQGLQFLFEYFSETQRNKGNFPGRFSGRQFSNSRSEMNVSTLELGDSALYLCASSLRQGTGNTIYFGEGSWLTVV.

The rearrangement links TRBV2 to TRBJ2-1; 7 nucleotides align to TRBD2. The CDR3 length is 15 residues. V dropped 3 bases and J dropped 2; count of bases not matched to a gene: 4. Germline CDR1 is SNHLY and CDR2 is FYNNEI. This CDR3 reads CASSETSRPYNEQFF. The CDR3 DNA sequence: TGTGCCAGCAGTGAGACTAGCAGGCCCTACAATGAGCAGTTCTTC.

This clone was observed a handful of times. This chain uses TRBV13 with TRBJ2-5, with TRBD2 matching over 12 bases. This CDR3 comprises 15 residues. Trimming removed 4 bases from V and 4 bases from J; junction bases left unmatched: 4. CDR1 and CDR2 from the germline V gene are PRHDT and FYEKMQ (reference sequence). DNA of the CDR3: TGTGCCAGCAGCTCTAGCGGGAGGGTAGTAGAGACCCAGTACTTC. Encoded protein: CASSSSGRVVETQYF.

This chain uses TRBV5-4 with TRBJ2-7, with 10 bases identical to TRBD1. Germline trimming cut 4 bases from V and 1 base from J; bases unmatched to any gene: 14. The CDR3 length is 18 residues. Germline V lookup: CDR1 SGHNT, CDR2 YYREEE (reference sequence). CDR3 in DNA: TGTGCCAGCAGCCCAATCGGGTCCGGGACAGGGGCGTCCTACGAGCAGTACTTC. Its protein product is CASSPIGSGTGASYEQYF.

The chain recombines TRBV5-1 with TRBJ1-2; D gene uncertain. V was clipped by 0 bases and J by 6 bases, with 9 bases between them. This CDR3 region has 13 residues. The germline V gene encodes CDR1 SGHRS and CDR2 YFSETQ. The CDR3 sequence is CASSLGTGNGYTF. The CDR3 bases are TGCGCCAGCAGCTTGGGGACGGGGAATGGCTACACCTTC. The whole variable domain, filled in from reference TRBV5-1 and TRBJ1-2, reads KAGVTQTPRYLIKTRGQQVTLSCSPISGHRSVSWYQQTPGQGLQFLFEYFSETQRNKGNFPGRFSGRQFSNSRSEMNVSTLELGDSALYLCASSLGTGNGYTFGSGTRLTVV.

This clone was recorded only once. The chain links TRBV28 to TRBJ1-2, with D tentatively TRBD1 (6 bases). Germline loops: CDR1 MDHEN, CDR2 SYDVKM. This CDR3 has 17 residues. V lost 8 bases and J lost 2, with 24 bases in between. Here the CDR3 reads CASGQVGQGQPNYGYTF. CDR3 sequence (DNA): TGTGCCAGCGGGCAAGTGGGTCAGGGGCAACCGAACTATGGCTACACCTTC.

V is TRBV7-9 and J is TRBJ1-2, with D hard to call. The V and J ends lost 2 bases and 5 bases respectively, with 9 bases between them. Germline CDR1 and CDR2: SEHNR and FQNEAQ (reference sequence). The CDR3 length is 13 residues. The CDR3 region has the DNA TGTGCCAGCAGCTTAAGCGGTCCTTATGGCTACACCTTC. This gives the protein CASSLSGPYGYTF. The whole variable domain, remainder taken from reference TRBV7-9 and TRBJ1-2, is DTGVSQNPRHKITKRGQNVTFRCDPISEHNRLYWYRQTLGQGPEFLTYFQNEAQLEKSRLLSDRFSAERPKGSFSTLEIQRTEQGDSAMYLCASSLSGPYGYTFGSGTRLTVV.

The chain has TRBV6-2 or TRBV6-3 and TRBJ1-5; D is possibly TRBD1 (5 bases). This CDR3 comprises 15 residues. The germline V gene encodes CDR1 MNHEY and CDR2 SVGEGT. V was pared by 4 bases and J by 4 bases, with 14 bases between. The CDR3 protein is CASSFAGKLNQPQHF. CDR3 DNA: TGTGCCAGCAGTTTCGCAGGGAAGCTTAATCAGCCCCAGCATTTT.